Each of the 24 T cell receptor beta chains below was sequenced from the same sample in a study of control samples from healthy donors and cancer patients. The data were produced by immunoSEQ multiplex PCR, yet TCRdb's version contains in-frame clones alone and is incomplete. The top ten hold about 8.7% of the sample, which has about 120,000 clones, 87% seen once. The sample taken for sequencing was blood. These receptors came from a middle-aged man in good health.

The count of this clone is one. The V gene is TRBV27, the J gene TRBJ2-7; D is ambiguous. The V end lost 5 bases, the J end lost 0 bases, and 11 bases lay between the germline ends. The CDR3 has 14 amino acids. The germline CDR1 and CDR2 sequences are MNHEY and SMNVEV (reference sequence). CDR3 nucleotide sequence: TGTGCCAGCAGTCTCCAGGTGAACTCCTACGAGCAGTACTTC. Its protein is CASSLQVNSYEQYF.

This rearrangement joins TRBV10-1 to TRBJ1-5, with no clear D. V gave up 0 bases and J gave up 6 bases, with 15 bases separating them. Germline-derived CDR1 and CDR2 are WNHNN and SYGVQD (reference sequence). The CDR3 runs to 16 residues. For the CDR3, the DNA is TGCGCCAGCAGTGAGTCGATTTGGGTATTAGGTCAGCCCCAGCATTTT. The encoded protein is CASSESIWVLGQPQHF.

The chain uses TRBV29-1 and TRBJ1-6, with D possibly matching TRBD1 (5 bases). Trimming removed 0 bases at V and 15 bases at J, with 15 bases between. Germline CDR1 reads SQVTM; CDR2 reads ANQGSEA. The CDR3 is made up of 13 amino acids. CDR3 DNA: TGCAGCGTTGAAGATATTTCCCGGGGGAGCCTCCACTTT. This sequence encodes CSVEDISRGSLHF.

The chain has TRBV14 and TRBJ1-1; 10 bases are shared with TRBD1. Per the germline V gene, CDR1 is SGHDN and CDR2 is FVKESK. The CDR3 covers 15 residues. Trimming at V came to 4 bases and at J to 2 bases, leaving 4 bases not matched to a gene. CDR3 DNA: TGTGCCAGCAGCCTCGTGACAGGGGGCAACACTGAAGCTTTCTTT. Protein product: CASSLVTGGNTEAFF.

The rearrangement joins TRBV11-3 to TRBJ2-4, with unresolved D. This CDR3 is built from 12 residues. Germline-derived CDR1 and CDR2 are SGHNT and YENEEA. With 8 bases removed from V and 3 bases from J, the gap between germline ends came to 8 bases. CDR3 in amino acids: CASGVSKNIQYF. The CDR3 DNA reads TGTGCCAGCGGGGTCAGCAAAAACATTCAGTACTTC.

This chain uses TRBV5-1 with TRBJ1-1; D remains unclear. CDR3 length: 14 amino acids. From germline, CDR1 is SGHRS and CDR2 YFSETQ. Trimming removed 4 bases at V and 0 bases at J, with 10 bases between. The CDR3 sequence: CASSLRNMNTEAFF. The CDR3 DNA follows: TGCGCCAGCAGCCTCCGGAACATGAACACTGAAGCTTTCTTT.

This clone turned up a few times. The J gene is TRBJ1-4, the V gene TRBV7-9; 9 bases align to TRBD1. The CDR3 is 13 amino acids. V lost 5 bases to trimming and J lost 11 bases; unmatched junction nucleotides: 6. The germline V gene encodes CDR1 SEHNR and CDR2 FQNEAQ (reference sequence). The CDR3 here is CASSLGQGLKLFF. The DNA for the CDR3 is TGTGCCAGCAGCCTCGGACAGGGGTTGAAACTGTTTTTT.

The chain combines TRBV5-5 with TRBJ1-2; D remains ambiguous. V was trimmed by 4 bases and J by 1 base, leaving 14 bases between them. Germline CDR1 is SGHKS and CDR2 is YYEKEE (reference sequence). The CDR3 sequence is 15 residues long. The CDR3 sequence is CASSLALTDNYGYTF. CDR3 in DNA: TGTGCCAGCAGCCTAGCTTTGACGGATAACTATGGCTACACCTTC.

The chain uses TRBV7-9 and TRBJ1-3; 7 nucleotides agree with TRBD1. This CDR3 has 14 residues. V trimming: 5 bases; J trimming: 3 bases; junction bases outside the gene matches: 4. From germline, CDR1 is SEHNR and CDR2 FQNEAQ (reference sequence). CDR3 coding DNA: TGTGCCAGCAGCCCCACAGGGGTTGGAAACACCATATATTTT. It is translated as CASSPTGVGNTIYF. Full variable domain (remainder filled in from reference TRBV7-9 and TRBJ1-3): DTGVSQNPRHKITKRGQNVTFRCDPISEHNRLYWYRQTLGQGPEFLTYFQNEAQLEKSRLLSDRFSAERPKGSFSTLEIQRTEQGDSAMYLCASSPTGVGNTIYFGEGSWLTVV.

This chain connects TRBV20-1 to TRBJ2-1, with D unresolved. Germline V gene lookup returns CDR1 DFQATT and CDR2 SNEGSKA (reference sequence). There are 8 residues in the CDR3. Trimming took 6 bases from V and 6 from J, leaving 0 bases between them. CDR3: CSANEQFF. CDR3 nucleotide sequence: TGCAGTGCCAATGAGCAGTTCTTC.

This chain links TRBV7-2 with TRBJ1-3; D not certain. V was trimmed by 3 bases and J by 2 bases, leaving 14 bases between them. The CDR3 is 16 residues long. Germline V gene sequence: CDR1 SGHTA, CDR2 FQGNSA. In nucleotides, the CDR3 is TGTGCCAGCAGCTTTTCCCCCCCTAGCCCTGGAAACACCATATATTTT. It encodes CASSFSPPSPGNTIYF.

This sequence joins TRBV25-1 and TRBJ1-1; a possible D gene is TRBD1 (5 bases). The CDR3 extends over 14 amino acids. The ends were cut back, 4 bases at V and 1 base at J, with 10 bases in the middle. CDR1 is MGHDK, CDR2 SYGVNS, per germline. CDR3 amino acids: CASSGQGTNTEAFF. In DNA, the CDR3 is TGTGCCAGCAGTGGGCAGGGAACGAACACTGAAGCTTTCTTT. Combining the CDR3 with reference TRBV25-1 and TRBJ1-1 gives the whole variable domain EADIYQTPRYLVIGTGKKITLECSQTMGHDKMYWYQQDPGMELHLIHYSYGVNSTEKGDLSSESTVSRIRTEHFPLTLESARPSHTSQYLCASSGQGTNTEAFFGQGTRLTVV.

The CDR3 loop is CASSQLSGQGPYGYTF. DNA of the CDR3: TGCGCCAGCAGCCAATTGTCGGGACAGGGGCCTTATGGCTACACCTTC. J is TRBJ1-2 and V is TRBV4-3; TRBD1 matches 10 bases. The CDR3 is made up of 16 amino acids. CDR1 is LGHNA and CDR2 is YSLEER in the germline V gene. V was clipped by 2 bases and J by 5 bases; unmatched bases: 8.

The V gene is TRBV7-6, the J gene TRBJ2-3; 9 nucleotides agree with TRBD1. The V segment lost 5 bases and the J segment 5 bases; nucleotides outside the gene matches: 17. The CDR3 contains 18 residues. CDR1 is SGHVS, CDR2 FNYEAQ, per germline. The CDR3, as DNA: TGTGCCAGCAGCCCCGTCAGGGGAGGGGACAGGGTAGTAGATACGCAGTATTTT. It codes for CASSPVRGGDRVVDTQYF. Drawing the rest from reference TRBV7-6 and TRBJ2-3, the complete variable domain is GAGVSQSPRYKVTKRGQDVALRCDPISGHVSLYWYRQALGQGPEFLTYFNYEAQQDKSGLPNDRFSAERPEGSISTLTIQRTEQRDSAMYRCASSPVRGGDRVVDTQYFGPGTRLTVL.

This chain joins TRBV6-2 or TRBV6-3 and TRBJ1-2, with D tentatively TRBD1 (5 bases). Trimming removed 6 bases at V and 8 bases at J, with 7 bases between. This CDR3 contains 10 residues. The germline CDR1 and CDR2 sequences are MNHEY and SVGEGT. The CDR3 sequence: CASSDRGYTF. The DNA of the CDR3 is TGTGCCAGCAGCGACAGAGGCTACACCTTC.

The V gene is TRBV19, the J gene TRBJ1-5; D perhaps matches TRBD1 (5 bases). Germline CDR1 and CDR2: LNHDA and SQIVND (reference sequence). This CDR3 region has 16 residues. Trimming pared 4 bases from V and 9 bases from J, leaving 22 bases between. The CDR3 reads CASSTSGAPSYLPQHF. The CDR3 nucleotides read TGTGCCAGTAGTACGTCCGGGGCCCCGTCATATCTGCCCCAGCATTTT.

The chain joins TRBV24-1 to TRBJ1-2, with D possibly being TRBD1 (5 bases). V dropped 4 bases and J dropped 3 bases, with 11 bases sitting between them. Germline CDR1 is KGHDR and CDR2 is SFDVKD. CDR3 length equals 14 residues. The CDR3: CATSDPTGYYGYTF. The CDR3 DNA reads as TGTGCCACCAGTGACCCAACAGGTTACTATGGCTACACCTTC.

The chain recombines TRBV4-2 with TRBJ2-3, with unresolved D. The V and J ends lost 1 base and 1 base respectively, with 12 bases between them. The germline gives CDR1 LGHNA, CDR2 YNFKEQ. CDR3 length: 16 residues. CDR3 coding DNA: TGTGCCAGCAGCCAAGGTAAGGGTTTCGGCACAGATACGCAGTATTTT. Translated: CASSQGKGFGTDTQYF.

This clone occurred a few times. The identical CDR3 is also encoded by other nucleotide sequences in the sample. The chain employs TRBV12-3 or TRBV12-4 and TRBJ1-5; D is unclear. V lost 4 bases, J lost 5 bases, and 3 bases lay in between. The CDR3 has 11 residues. CDR3 region: CASSYHQPQHF. In nucleotides, the CDR3 is TGTGCCAGCAGTTATCATCAGCCCCAGCATTTT.

To note about this clone: The junction shows a germline mismatch at one end, possibly a read error. The chain couples TRBV3-1 (or the pseudogene TRBV3-2) to TRBJ2-7; 8 positions agree with TRBD1. This CDR3 has 16 amino acids. Germline lookup yields CDR1 LGHDT and CDR2 YNNKEL (reference sequence). CDR3 in amino acids: CTSSPPRTGRDYEQYF. The DNA of the CDR3 is TGTACCAGCAGCCCCCCCAGGACAGGGAGAGATTACGAGCAGTACTTC.

V gene TRBV19 combines with J gene TRBJ1-2; TRBD1 might be the D (5 bases). The ends were cut back, 6 bases at V and 2 bases at J, with 10 bases in the middle. Germline CDR1 LNHDA, CDR2 SQIVND (reference sequence). The CDR3 is 13 residues long. CDR3: CASRGRENYGYTF. The CDR3 DNA reads TGTGCCAGTAGGGGCAGGGAGAACTATGGCTACACCTTC.

The CDR3 sequence is CASSFRTSGVYNEQFF. The CDR3 DNA follows: TGTGCCAGCAGCTTTCGGACTAGCGGGGTTTACAATGAGCAGTTCTTC. The gene calls are TRBV7-8 and TRBJ2-1, with 12 bases identical to TRBD2. CDR3 length equals 16 residues. V shed 3 bases, J shed 4 bases, and the junction held 4 bases outside the gene matches. CDR1 is SGHVS, CDR2 FQNEAQ, per germline.

The chain carries TRBV6-5 and TRBJ1-3; D might be TRBD1 (6 bases). There are 15 residues in the CDR3. V dropped 0 bases and J dropped 4 bases, with 10 bases sitting between them. Germline lookup yields CDR1 MNHEY and CDR2 SVGAGI. The CDR3 DNA is TGTGCCAGCAGTTACTCGAAGGGGGGCGGAAACACCATATATTTT. Amino acid sequence: CASSYSKGGGNTIYF.

This clone was seen once. The genes are TRBV20-1 and TRBJ2-7; 9 nucleotides align to TRBD2. Germline V CDR1 and CDR2: DFQATT, SNEGSKA (reference sequence). CDR3 length: 11 residues. The ends lost 7 bases at V and 4 bases at J; junction bases unmatched: 2. Here the CDR3 DNA reads TGCAGTGTCGCGGGGGGGTACGAGCAGTACTTC. As protein: CSVAGGYEQYF.